The TCR beta chain under discussion was sequenced for a study of graft-versus-host responses after intestinal transplantation. Study outcomes and limitations: GvH clone levels peaked in circulation, and this peak was associated with early post-transplant HvG declines.

In the case of this clone: Antigen specificity is unknown.

Sequenced by immunoSEQ multiplex PCR; TCRdb stores in-frame clones only, minus some. The sample holds approximately 75,000 clones; roughly 94% are singletons and the top ten take roughly 0.53%. The CDR3 totals 16 residues. V gave up 5 bases and J gave up 8 bases; unmatched junction bases: 10. CDR1 SEHNR and CDR2 FQNEAQ come from the germline V gene (reference sequence). The sequence was collected from a human donor who received an intestinal transplant. This chain connects TRBV7-9 to TRBJ1-4, with TRBD1 matching over 11 bases. Specimen: unstimulated CD8+ T cells sorted from spleen or lymph node cells, collected before intestinal transplant. The CDR3 coding sequence is TGTGCCAGCAGCAGCCGCTGGACAGGGGGCCGGGAAAAACTGTTTTTT. It specifies CASSSRWTGGREKLFF.